The clone carrying this T cell receptor beta chain was recorded many times. This specimen comes from a study of neurological immune-mediated disorders. Germline CDR1 and CDR2: SGHVS and FQNEAQ. Losses at the gene ends were 4 bases for V and 2 bases for J; bases not matched to a gene: 16. CDR3 length: 18 amino acids. TCRdb re-called the 5' RACE reads with MiXCR, one entry per CDR3 protein. The data show some 95,000 distinct CDR3 sequences, approximately 3.3% seen once. This clonotype originated in a woman aged 18-29 years with multiple sclerosis. Sequenced input: PBMCs. The chain recombines TRBV7-8 with TRBJ2-7, with 8 bases that match TRBD1. The CDR3 protein is CASSSSWGPGDRPYEQYF. CDR3 coding DNA: TGTGCCAGCAGCTCCTCTTGGGGGCCGGGGGACAGGCCCTACGAGCAGTACTTC.